These 20 T cell receptor beta chains share one sample of origin, sequenced in a study of shared clonotypes between healthy human individuals. The repertoire was sequenced with immunoSEQ multiplex PCR; TCRdb's copy has only in-frame clones and lacks some. The table has more than 1 million clones, about four fifths seen once. Sequenced input: memory CD4+ T cells from PBMCs. This sample's subset: CD45RA-negative fraction. These receptors all come from a man aged 18 to 30 in good health. Some clones in this sample may be carry-over from other donors' samples.

The genes are TRBV5-1 and TRBJ1-3; D is possibly TRBD1 (5 bases). The V end was cut by 2 bases, the J end by 0 bases, with 15 bases between. Germline CDR1 SGHRS, CDR2 YFSETQ. The CDR3 sequence is 17 residues long. DNA of the CDR3: TGCGCCAGCAGCTTCGGGTTCAGGGCCATCTCTGGAAACACCATATATTTT. This sequence encodes CASSFGFRAISGNTIYF.

About this clone itself: A far bigger clonotype differs at one base, so this is likely a read error. The sample carries other DNA sequences with the same CDR3. This sequence joins TRBV28 and TRBJ2-1; D might be TRBD2 (6 bases). Germline V gives CDR1 MDHEN, CDR2 SYDVKM. Trimming removed 2 bases from V and 0 bases from J, with 8 bases in between. This CDR3 contains 15 residues. As DNA, the CDR3 is TGTGCCAGCAGTTTAGCGGGAAGCTCCTACAATGAGCAGTTCTTC. It codes for CASSLAGSSYNEQFF. Combining the CDR3 with reference TRBV28 and TRBJ2-1 gives the whole variable domain DVKVTQSSRYLVKRTGEKVFLECVQDMDHENMFWYRQDPGLGLRLIYFSYDVKMKEKGDIPEGYSVSREKKERFSLILESASTNQTSMYLCASSLAGSSYNEQFFGPGTRLTVL.

This chain joins TRBV27 and TRBJ2-1; 10 bases are a match to TRBD2. Germline V gene lookup returns CDR1 MNHEY and CDR2 SMNVEV (reference sequence). This CDR3 comprises 14 residues. V trimming: 3 bases; J trimming: 9 bases; junction bases outside the gene matches: 5. The CDR3 DNA follows: TGTGCCAGCAGTTTCGGCCTAGCGGGAGCTGAGCAGTTCTTC. Translating gives CASSFGLAGAEQFF.

This chain connects TRBV5-4 to TRBJ2-1; D gene uncertain. Germline CDR1 SGHNT, CDR2 YYREEE (reference sequence). The CDR3 consists of 15 residues. V lost 1 base and J lost 3, with 11 bases in between. CDR3 DNA sequence: TGTGCCAGCAGCTTGAAGTTGGGGAACTACAATGAGCAGTTCTTC. Protein: CASSLKLGNYNEQFF.

V and J are TRBV11-2 and TRBJ2-7; possibly TRBD2 for D (6 bases). V lost 3 bases to trimming and J lost 5 bases, with 11 bases between them. Germline assignment: CDR1 SGHAT and CDR2 FQNNGV. The CDR3 has 13 amino acids. This CDR3 reads CASSFPGVDEQYF. As DNA, the CDR3 is TGTGCCAGCAGCTTTCCGGGAGTCGACGAGCAGTACTTC.

This clone has just a few counts. This chain connects TRBV7-2 to TRBJ1-4; D ambiguous. Trimming took off 1 base at V and 7 bases at J, with 10 bases between the two ends. The germline V gene has CDR1 SGHTA and CDR2 FQGNSA. The CDR3 totals 14 residues. This CDR3 is CASSLVNTGEKLFF. CDR3 sequence (DNA): TGTGCCAGCAGCTTAGTTAATACGGGTGAAAAACTGTTTTTT.

At least ten counts were recorded for this clone. The chain employs TRBV7-2 and TRBJ1-2; no firm D call. V lost 0 bases to trimming and J lost 0 bases, with 8 bases between them. The CDR3 contains 15 residues. CDR1 and CDR2 from the germline V gene are SGHTA and FQGNSA. In DNA form, the CDR3 reads TGTGCCAGCAGCTTAGCGGGAGGGACTAACTATGGCTACACCTTC. Translation: CASSLAGGTNYGYTF.

V is TRBV28 and J is TRBJ2-5; D not certain. The end of the DNA fits TRBJ2-7 better, so the J call may be wrong. Germline CDR1 MDHEN, CDR2 SYDVKM. There are 13 residues in the CDR3. The CDR3 reads CASSPRRSYEQYF. CDR3 DNA sequence: TGTGCCAGCAGCCCCAGGCGGTCCTACGAGCAGTACTTC.

This chain joins TRBV11-2 and TRBJ1-2, with D possibly matching TRBD1 (6 bases). V was shortened by 5 bases and J by 8 bases, with 15 bases between the two germline ends. The V gene's germline CDR1 is SGHAT and CDR2 FQNNGV. This CDR3 is built from 13 residues. The chain's CDR3 is CASSPGTIWGYTF. The CDR3 coding sequence is TGTGCCAGCAGCCCCGGGACAATTTGGGGCTACACCTTC. Drawing the rest from reference TRBV11-2 and TRBJ1-2, the complete variable domain is EAGVAQSPRYKIIEKRQSVAFWCNPISGHATLYWYQQILGQGPKLLIQFQNNGVVDDSQLPKDRFSAERLKGVDSTLKIQPAKLEDSAVYLCASSPGTIWGYTFGSGTRLTVV.

This clone appeared a single time. This chain connects TRBV27 to TRBJ2-3, with no clear D. Deletions cut 4 bases from V and 2 bases from J, with 4 bases between. CDR3 length: 12 amino acids. The germline V gene encodes CDR1 MNHEY and CDR2 SMNVEV (reference sequence). The CDR3 coding sequence is TGTGCCAGCAGTTCGACCACAGATACGCAGTATTTT. This sequence encodes CASSSTTDTQYF.

This chain connects TRBV7-3 to TRBJ2-1; D not resolved. CDR1 is SGHTA and CDR2 is FQGTGA in the germline V gene. There are 14 residues in the CDR3. Trimming stripped 2 bases from V and 4 bases from J, with 9 bases between. The CDR3 coding sequence is TGTGCCAGCAGCTTAGCCCCGCGGTACAATGAGCAGTTCTTC. This gives the protein CASSLAPRYNEQFF.

This clone was observed a handful of times. V is TRBV27 and J is TRBJ1-5; D possibly corresponds to TRBD1 (5 bases). Germline CDR1 MNHEY, CDR2 SMNVEV (reference sequence). CDR3 length: 15 residues. V shed 0 bases and J shed 6 bases, with 12 bases lying between them. CDR3 amino acids: CASSLSRAPGQPQHF. The CDR3 DNA reads as TGTGCCAGCAGTTTATCCAGGGCCCCGGGTCAGCCCCAGCATTTT.

The chain links TRBV2 to TRBJ2-7; D unclear. CDR1 and CDR2 from the germline V gene are SNHLY and FYNNEI. The CDR3 contains 15 residues. V gave up 7 bases and J gave up 2 bases, with 18 bases separating them. The CDR3 is CASTLEPATTYEQYF. In nucleotides, the CDR3 is TGTGCCAGCACGTTAGAGCCCGCCACCACCTACGAGCAGTACTTC.

The chain's CDR3 is CASSYSSRALDQPQHF. The CDR3 DNA is TGTGCCAGCAGTTACTCGAGCAGGGCGCTTGATCAGCCCCAGCATTTT. The rearrangement links TRBV6-5 to TRBJ1-5, with D possibly being TRBD1 (5 bases). From germline, CDR1 is MNHEY and CDR2 SVGAGI. Deletions cut 0 bases from V and 5 bases from J, with 14 bases between. The CDR3 extends over 16 amino acids.

This chain uses TRBV7-2 with TRBJ1-2; D is possibly TRBD1 (5 bases). The CDR3 extends over 14 amino acids. Germline-derived CDR1 and CDR2 are SGHTA and FQGNSA. V was cut by 5 bases and J by 5 bases, with 15 bases left in between. CDR3 nucleotide sequence: TGTGCCAGCAGCCAAATTGGGGCTGGATATGGCTACACCTTC. Protein: CASSQIGAGYGYTF.

The CDR3: CASSPRTGGYNEQFF. The CDR3 nucleotides are TGTGCCAGCAGCCCAAGGACAGGGGGATACAATGAGCAGTTCTTC. The chain is built from TRBV9 and TRBJ2-1; 10 positions agree with TRBD1. The V segment lost 4 bases and the J segment 4 bases; nucleotides outside the gene matches: 5. CDR3 length equals 15 residues. The germline V gene encodes CDR1 SGDLS and CDR2 YYNGEE.

This clone was seen more than once but under ten times. This chain links TRBV9 with TRBJ1-1; D uncertain. The germline V and J ends were trimmed by 0 bases and 8 bases, with 11 bases remaining between them. Germline V gives CDR1 SGDLS, CDR2 YYNGEE. This CDR3 has 13 residues. The DNA for the CDR3 is TGTGCCAGCAGCGTAGATAACAGAGGGGAAGCTTTCTTT. The encoded protein is CASSVDNRGEAFF.

CDR3 nucleotide sequence: TGTGCCAGCAGCTTGGCCTCCGGCTTTGTGACCCAGTACTTC. It is translated as CASSLASGFVTQYF. The rearrangement uses TRBV5-8 and TRBJ2-5; D remains unclear. CDR1 and CDR2 from the germline V gene are SGHTS and YDEGEE. Trimming cost V 0 bases and J 7 bases, with 13 bases left between them. This CDR3 contains 14 residues.

The chain combines TRBV11-3 with TRBJ1-5; D remains ambiguous. Germline V CDR1 and CDR2: SGHNT, YENEEA. The CDR3 spans 15 residues. With 3 bases removed from V and 2 bases from J, the gap between germline ends came to 11 bases. The CDR3 sequence: CASSFLGLRNQPQHF. In DNA form, the CDR3 reads TGTGCCAGCAGCTTTCTGGGGTTGCGCAATCAGCCCCAGCATTTT. Together with reference TRBV11-3 and TRBJ1-5, the CDR3 gives the full variable domain: EAGVVQSPRYKIIEKKQPVAFWCNPISGHNTLYWYLQNLGQGPELLIRYENEEAVDDSQLPKDRFSAERLKGVDSTLKIQPAELGDSAVYLCASSFLGLRNQPQHFGDGTRLSIL.

V is TRBV5-1 and J is TRBJ2-1; 11 nucleotides match TRBD2. The CDR3 totals 15 residues. The ends lost 6 bases at V and 8 bases at J; junction bases unmatched: 10. CDR1 is SGHRS and CDR2 is YFSETQ in the germline V gene. The CDR3 here is CASTILAGVIDEQFF. DNA of the CDR3: TGCGCCAGCACCATACTAGCGGGAGTGATTGATGAGCAGTTCTTC.